This T cell receptor (beta chain) was documented in a study of blood T cell repertoires in COVID-19. Study overall: Samples came from the United States, Italy and Spain, spanning acute and convalescent COVID-19.

This clone is medium-sized in the sample. Methods used by the authors: Reference gene primer amplification in the assay estimated nucleated cell counts. TCRdb keeps only in-frame clones here, not all; method: immunoSEQ multiplex PCR. V and J calls and clone size come straight from that table; D and trimming were deduced from the DNA. Among about 180,000 clones, roughly 88% were seen once, and the ten largest hold 9.5% to 12%. CDR1 and CDR2 from the germline V gene are LNHDA and SQIVND (reference sequence). V gave up 5 bases and J gave up 4 bases, with 12 bases separating them. The CDR3 extends over 14 amino acids.

Sequencing input: peripheral blood. The chain employs TRBV19 and TRBJ1-3; D may be TRBD1 (5 bases). The clonotype comes from a human donor with active or convalescent COVID-19. The donor label of this sample is uncertain. The CDR3 region has the DNA TGTGCCAGTAGTGCTCAGGGTAGAGGAAACACCATATATTTT. It is translated as CASSAQGRGNTIYF.